This T cell receptor beta chain was captured by sequencing in a study of cytomegalovirus exposure and HLA in healthy donors. General study results and limits: Researchers catalogued some 160 TCR beta chains as cytomegalovirus-associated.

This clone was seen just once. Its specificity is unknown. The PCR made use of 60 Vbeta and 13 Jbeta primers. Data came from immunoSEQ multiplex PCR; TCRdb stores just in-frame clones and leaves some out. The sample holds over 75,000 clones, about 80% seen once. V lost 2 bases and J 7 bases, leaving 26 bases between the germline ends. This CDR3 is built from 18 residues. Germline V gene lookup returns CDR1 KGHSH and CDR2 LQKENI. The chain is built from TRBV18 and TRBJ2-5, with D possibly matching TRBD1 (6 bases). The origin of this receptor is a man in his fifties or sixties in good health and CMV-seropositive. Specimen: PBMCs. Written as DNA, the CDR3 is TGTGCCAGCTCACCATCTGCCCCTGACAGGCCAAACCGGGGGACCCAGTACTTC. Its translation: CASSPSAPDRPNRGTQYF.